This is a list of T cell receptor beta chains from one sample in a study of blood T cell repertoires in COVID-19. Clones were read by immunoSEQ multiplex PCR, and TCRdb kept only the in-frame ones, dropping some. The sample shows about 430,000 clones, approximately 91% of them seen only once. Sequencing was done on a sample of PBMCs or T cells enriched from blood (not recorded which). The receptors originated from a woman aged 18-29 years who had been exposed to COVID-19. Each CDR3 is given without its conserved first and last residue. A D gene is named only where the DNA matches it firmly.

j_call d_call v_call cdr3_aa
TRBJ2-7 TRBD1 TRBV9 ASSVGATGEYEQY
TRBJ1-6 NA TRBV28 ASNSGQGLLTYNSPLH
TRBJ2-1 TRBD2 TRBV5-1 ASSLSFGTRNDEQF
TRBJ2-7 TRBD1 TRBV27 ASSFATGASYEQY
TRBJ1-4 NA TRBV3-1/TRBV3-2 ASSPSTSTGKLF
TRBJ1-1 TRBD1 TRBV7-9 ASSLTGPVNTEAF
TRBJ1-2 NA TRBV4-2 ASSQDSAGVGVGYT
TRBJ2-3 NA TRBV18 ASSPPEGPTQNTQY
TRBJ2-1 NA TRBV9 ASSVSYNEQF
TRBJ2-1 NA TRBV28 ASSFTFLNEQF
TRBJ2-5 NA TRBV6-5 ASSLRQEYQETQY
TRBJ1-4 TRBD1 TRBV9 ASSPTGGFNEKLF
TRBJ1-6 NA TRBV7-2 ASRRPGQRNSPLH
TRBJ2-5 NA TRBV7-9 ASSHRDNQETQY
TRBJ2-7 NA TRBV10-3 AISARAIAGDEQY
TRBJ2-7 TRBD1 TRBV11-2 ASSLDRTGLDEQY
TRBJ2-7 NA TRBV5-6 ASSSDREDPYEQY
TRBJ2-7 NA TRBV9 ASSVGGARSYEQY
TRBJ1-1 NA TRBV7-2 ASSVSGGTEAF
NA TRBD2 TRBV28 ASSVAGESYNEQF